This T cell receptor (beta chain) is drawn from a study of OX40 agonist ivuxolimab in advanced cancers. General notes on the study: Ivuxolimab was an agonistic, fully human IgG2 monoclonal antibody directed against OX40 (CD134), a costimulatory receptor. The purpose of peripheral TCRbeta sequencing was to test whether ivuxolimab changed TCR sequence diversity and led to clonal T-cell expansion. Three dose-escalation patients achieved partial responses, one with hepatocellular carcinoma and two with cutaneous melanoma. A male proportion of under 85% and a mean age of approximately 61 years, ranging from roughly 23 to 80, were recorded for the dose-escalation cohort. Intravenous ivuxolimab was administered to patients every 2 weeks at six dose levels: 0.01, 0.1, 0.3, 1.5, 3 and 10 mg/kg. The paper reports the monotherapy dose-escalation portion (N of about 47 patients) of the phase I ivuxolimab trial. Patients were allowed to have had prior anti-PD-1, anti-PD-L1 or anti-CTLA-4 therapy, and 40% of the dose-escalation patients had previously received checkpoint inhibitors. Of the approximately 50 dose-escalation patients, hepatocellular carcinoma was present in about 20, melanoma in some 15, renal cell carcinoma in 9 and head and neck cancer in 9. Findings and caveats that apply to the study as a whole: On average, CD8+ T cells showed more expanded clones than CD4+ T cells after ivuxolimab. Low levels of normalized T-cell clonal expansion were also seen in some nonresponding patients. The antigen specificity of the peripheral T cells that underwent clonal expansion was not determined. In the 0.1-3.0 mg/kg groups, partial responders had among the lowest normalized peripheral clonal expansion, particularly in CD8+ T cells. Clonal expansion of both CD4+ and CD8+ blood T cells was observed from baseline to week 6 at doses 0.1 to 3.0 mg/kg.

Patients with a history of autoimmune disease or receiving systemic immunosuppression were excluded from the trial. Peripheral blood for TCR sequencing was collected from all dose cohorts at baseline, on cycle 4 day 1, and on cycle 7 day 1. Samples came from an open-label, multicenter, first-in-human phase I dose-escalation trial of ivuxolimab. Adults with locally advanced or metastatic head and neck squamous cell, hepatocellular, melanoma or renal cell carcinoma were enrolled in the trial. CD4+ and CD8+ T cells were sorted separately from peripheral blood before TCR sequencing. V is pared back by 2 bases and J by 0 bases, with 7 bases lying between the germline termini. CDR1 and CDR2 were assigned from the germline V gene (reference sequence) as GTSNPN and SVGIG. The CDR3 covers 13 residues, taking in both the cysteine and the phenylalanine. The entry retains the CDR3 DNA only, 39 bases that are in frame from base 1.

Turning to this clone: This clone's antigen is unknown. No per-base quality is available; no much larger clone lies one base away.

Genomic DNA was extracted from sorted cells for sequencing of the TCRbeta CDR3 region. The immunoSEQ Assay was used for sequencing of TCRbeta CDR3 regions. In its TCRdb copy, this immuneACCESS table keeps in-frame sequences only and misses some clones. Where compared with another copy, unresolved V genes explain less than half of these, and the others have no known cause. This sample is represented by around 70,000 clones; 92% of them were singletons. Under 10% of the sample is held by the ten biggest clonotypes. Here the chain combines TRBV30 and TRBJ1-2; a confident D gene designation cannot be given. The starting material was CD4+ or CD8+ T cells sorted from blood, obtained in a trial of the OX40 agonist ivuxolimab. The clonotype was recovered from an adult with an advanced solid tumor such as melanoma, head and neck, liver or kidney cancer. The DNA sequence is TGTGCCTGGAGTCCCGGGACTAACTATGGCTACACCTTC. Translated, this gives CAWSPGTNYGYTF.